The source of this TCR beta chain is a study of T cell responses to AZD1222 COVID-19 vaccine. Points from the study as a whole: Sampling captured repertoires only after the peak T cell response. Clonal diversity was possibly underestimated; the donors were predominantly white British and more often female.

In germline, CDR1 is SGHRS, CDR2 YFSETQ. Trimming took off 0 bases at V and 6 bases at J, with 16 bases between the two ends. There are 17 residues in the CDR3. To note about this clone: Its antigen is still unknown.

Assay used: immunoSEQ multiplex PCR; TCRdb lists only in-frame clones, some missing. This table has roughly 120,000 clones, roughly 90% appearing once. The origin of this receptor is an adult in good health. The starting material was peripheral blood, obtained on day 0 of AZD1222 vaccination. The chain combines TRBV5-1 with TRBJ1-6; D is perhaps TRBD1 (5 bases). The CDR3 reads CASSLEVRVARNSPLHF. The DNA of the CDR3 is TGCGCCAGCAGCTTGGAGGTCAGGGTGGCGCGTAATTCACCCCTCCACTTT.